Given below is one TCR beta chain in context. Its target is unknown. These data are taken from a study of blood T cells in healthy people across ages. A sample-barcoded 5' primer and a J-beta primer mix were used in a second PCR of roughly 7 to 12 cycles. The template-switch adaptor was a 5' adaptor with 12 random nucleotides. It tagged each cDNA molecule. TCRdb redid the calling of the 5' RACE reads with MiXCR, one entry per CDR3 protein. The sample contains about 620,000 distinct CDR3 sequences, around 52% of which appear only once. Study findings and constraints: Those diversity estimates obtained from one million T cells were thought to be underestimates. Diversity of TCR beta per million T cells declined in a roughly linear way with age.

Trimming shortened V by 5 bases and J by 5 bases, and 10 bases separated the two germline ends. Germline values: CDR1 SGHRS, CDR2 YFSETQ. The CDR3 is made up of 13 amino acids. Material: blood. The source of this sequence is a woman older than 75 in good health. The chain employs TRBV5-1 and TRBJ1-4; D is possibly TRBD1 (6 bases). The CDR3: CASSSGTNEKLFF. The CDR3 DNA is TGCGCCAGCAGTTCCGGGACAAATGAAAAACTGTTTTTT. The variable domain in full, completed from reference TRBV5-1 and TRBJ1-4, reads KAGVTQTPRYLIKTRGQQVTLSCSPISGHRSVSWYQQTPGQGLQFLFEYFSETQRNKGNFPGRFSGRQFSNSRSEMNVSTLELGDSALYLCASSSGTNEKLFFGSGTQLSVL.